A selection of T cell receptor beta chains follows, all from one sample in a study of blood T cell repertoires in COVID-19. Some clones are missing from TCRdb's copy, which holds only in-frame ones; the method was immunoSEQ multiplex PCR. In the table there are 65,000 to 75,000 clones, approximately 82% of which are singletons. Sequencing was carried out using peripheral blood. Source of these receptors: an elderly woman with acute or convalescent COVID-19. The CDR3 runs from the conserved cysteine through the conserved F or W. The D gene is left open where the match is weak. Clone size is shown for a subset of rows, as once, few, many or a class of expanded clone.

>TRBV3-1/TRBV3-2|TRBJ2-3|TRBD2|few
CASSQESGGPLDTQYF
TGTGCCAGCAGCCAAGAGAGCGGGGGGCCGTTGGATACGCAGTATTTT
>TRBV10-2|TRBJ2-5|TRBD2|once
CASSESTSGEETQYF
TGCGCCAGCAGTGAGTCAACTAGCGGGGAAGAGACCCAGTACTTC
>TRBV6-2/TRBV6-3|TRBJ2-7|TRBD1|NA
CASSYRTGGYEQYF
TGTGCCAGCAGTTACCGGACAGGGGGCTACGAGCAGTACTTC
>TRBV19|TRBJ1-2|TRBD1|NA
CASSSGTGDTGYTF
TGTGCCAGTAGTAGCGGGACAGGGGATACTGGCTACACCTTC
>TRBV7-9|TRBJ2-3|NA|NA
CASSVLQGSSTDTQYF
TGTGCCAGCAGCGTACTACAGGGCTCTAGCACAGATACGCAGTATTTT
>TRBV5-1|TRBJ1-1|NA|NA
CASMLRGGTEAFF
TGCGCCAGCATGTTGAGGGGAGGAACTGAAGCTTTCTTT
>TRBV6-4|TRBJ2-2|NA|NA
CASSGEPTNTGELFF
TGTGCCAGCTCAGGGGAGCCAACGAACACCGGGGAGCTGTTTTTT
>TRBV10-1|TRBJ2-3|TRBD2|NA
CASSESSGGQDTQYF
TGCGCCAGCAGTGAGTCTAGCGGGGGTCAAGATACGCAGTATTTT
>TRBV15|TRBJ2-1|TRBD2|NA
CATSRARRWRGGEQFF
TGTGCCACCAGCAGAGCCCGCCGGTGGCGGGGGGGCGAGCAGTTCTTC
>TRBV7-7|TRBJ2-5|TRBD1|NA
CASSPRDRRGETQYF
TGTGCTAGCAGCCCGAGGGACAGGCGGGGAGAGACCCAGTACTTC
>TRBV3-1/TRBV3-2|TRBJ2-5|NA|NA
CASSQAQAQYF
TGTGCCAGCAGCCAAGCGCAGGCCCAGTACTTC
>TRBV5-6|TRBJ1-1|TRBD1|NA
CASSADEGTDNMNTEAFF
TGTGCCAGCAGCGCAGACGAAGGGACAGATAACATGAACACTGAAGCTTTCTTT
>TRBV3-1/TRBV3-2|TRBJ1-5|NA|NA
CASSQDSIQPQHF
TGTGCCAGCAGCCAAGATAGTATCCAGCCCCAGCATTTT
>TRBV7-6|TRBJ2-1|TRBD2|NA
CASSRRTSGGWNEQFF
TGTGCCAGCAGCCGCCGGACTAGCGGGGGGTGGAATGAGCAGTTCTTC
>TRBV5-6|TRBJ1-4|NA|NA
CASSFLKTGLPRGEKLFF
TGTGCCAGCAGCTTTCTGAAAACAGGGTTACCGCGTGGTGAAAAACTGTTTTTT
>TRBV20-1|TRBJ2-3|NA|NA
CSVYIREQGYF
TGCAGTGTTTATATCCGGGAACAGGGGTATTTT
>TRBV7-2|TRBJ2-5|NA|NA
CASSPGDRETQYF
TGTGCCAGCAGCCCAGGGGATCGAGAGACCCAGTACTTC
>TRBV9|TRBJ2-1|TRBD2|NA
CASSPGLVGGEQFF
TGTGCCAGCAGCCCGGGACTAGTAGGCGGTGAGCAGTTCTTC
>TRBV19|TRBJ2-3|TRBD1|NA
CASSIGQGAPTDTQYF
TGTGCCAGTAGTATTGGGCAGGGGGCCCCCACAGATACGCAGTATTTT
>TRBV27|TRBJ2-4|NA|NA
CASSSLATKNIQYF
TGTGCCAGCAGTTCACTAGCTACCAAAAACATTCAGTACTTC
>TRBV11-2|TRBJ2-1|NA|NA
CASSLAGPLNEQFF
TGTGCCAGCAGCTTAGCAGGGCCCCTCAATGAGCAGTTCTTC
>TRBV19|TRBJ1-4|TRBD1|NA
CASSQDRGPNEKLFF
TGTGCCAGTAGTCAGGACAGGGGCCCTAATGAAAAACTGTTTTTT
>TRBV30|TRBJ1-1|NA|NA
CAWSVQQGEAFF
TGTGCCTGGAGTGTACAACAGGGCGAAGCTTTCTTT
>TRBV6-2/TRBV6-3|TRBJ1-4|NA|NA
CASSSAGQTNEKLFF
TGTGCCAGCAGCTCTGCGGGGCAAACTAATGAAAAACTGTTTTTT
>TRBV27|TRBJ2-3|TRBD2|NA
CASSRLAGGRDTDTQYF
TGTGCCAGCAGCCGGCTAGCGGGGGGAAGGGACACAGATACGCAGTATTTT
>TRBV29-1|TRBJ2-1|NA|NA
CSVALNEQFF
TGCAGCGTTGCCTTAAATGAGCAGTTCTTC
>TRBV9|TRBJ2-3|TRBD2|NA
CASSSRTSGGFSTDTQYF
TGTGCCAGCAGCTCCCGGACTAGCGGGGGATTTAGCACAGATACGCAGTATTTT
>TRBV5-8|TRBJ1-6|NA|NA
CASSLGRGTSPLHF
TGTGCCAGCAGCTTAGGCAGGGGAACTTCACCCCTCCACTTT
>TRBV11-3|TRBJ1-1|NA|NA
CASSLTVNTEAFF
TGTGCCAGCAGCCTGACAGTGAACACTGAAGCTTTCTTT
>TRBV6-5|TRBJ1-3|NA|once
CASSRDTGNTIYF
TGTGCCAGCAGTCGGGACACCGGAAACACCATATATTTT
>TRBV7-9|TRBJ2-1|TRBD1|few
CASSLGTGGHEQFF
TGTGCCAGCAGCTTAGGGACAGGAGGCCATGAGCAGTTCTTC
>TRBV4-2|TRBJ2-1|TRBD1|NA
CASSQHLGGTYNEQFF
TGTGCCAGCAGCCAACATCTAGGGGGCACCTACAATGAGCAGTTCTTC
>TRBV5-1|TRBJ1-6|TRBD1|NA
CASSPLSQGPNSPLHF
TGCGCCAGCAGCCCCCTCTCACAGGGGCCCAATTCACCCCTCCACTTT